The 4 T cell receptor beta chains reported below all come from one sample, sequenced in a study of T cell repertoires in cytomegalovirus infection. TCRdb ran MiXCR on the reads and lists one entry per CDR3 protein. The table includes some 900,000 distinct CDR3 sequences, 30% to 35% detected once. These receptors have no known antigen. The material was cultured CD8+ T cells from PBMCs, obtained from culture after CMV antigen stimulation. The receptors come from a human donor in good health (CMV status not recorded). Some clones in this sample may be carry-over from other donors' samples.

This clonotype was seen ten or more times. V and J are TRBV4-2 and TRBJ1-2, with 8 bases matching TRBD1. The length of the CDR3 is 16 residues. Trimming took 3 bases from V and 4 from J; bases not matched to a gene: 10. Germline V gene lookup returns CDR1 LGHNA and CDR2 YNFKEQ. CDR3 sequence (DNA): TGTGCCAGCAGCCACGAGACAGGGGTCATCGGCTATGGCTACACCTTC. Its protein is CASSHETGVIGYGYTF.

The chain carries TRBV7-2 and TRBJ1-6; D is ambiguous. The CDR3 totals 17 residues. Germline CDR1 is SGHTA and CDR2 is FQGNSA. The germline V and J ends were trimmed by 1 base and 0 bases, with 10 bases remaining between them. The CDR3 bases are TGTGCCAGCAGCTTAGAGGACGTTTTCTCCTATAATTCACCCCTCCACTTT. It encodes CASSLEDVFSYNSPLHF.

The gene calls are TRBV5-8 and TRBJ2-5, with a tentative D call TRBD1 (6 bases). Trimming shortened V by 5 bases and J by 5 bases, and 10 bases separated the two germline ends. The CDR3 has 12 amino acids. From germline, CDR1 is SGHTS and CDR2 YDEGEE. CDR3 sequence: CASRQGRETQYF. The DNA of the CDR3 is TGTGCCAGCAGACAGGGACGGGAGACCCAGTACTTC.

This clonotype was counted ten times or more. This chain joins TRBV7-3 and TRBJ2-5, with a possible D match to TRBD1 (5 bases). Trimming removed 5 bases from V and 4 bases from J, with 11 bases in between. The CDR3 is made up of 13 amino acids. CDR1 is SGHTA and CDR2 is FQGTGA in the germline V gene. The CDR3 spells CASSLRRAETQYF. CDR3 in DNA: TGTGCCAGCAGCCTGCGCAGGGCAGAGACCCAGTACTTC.